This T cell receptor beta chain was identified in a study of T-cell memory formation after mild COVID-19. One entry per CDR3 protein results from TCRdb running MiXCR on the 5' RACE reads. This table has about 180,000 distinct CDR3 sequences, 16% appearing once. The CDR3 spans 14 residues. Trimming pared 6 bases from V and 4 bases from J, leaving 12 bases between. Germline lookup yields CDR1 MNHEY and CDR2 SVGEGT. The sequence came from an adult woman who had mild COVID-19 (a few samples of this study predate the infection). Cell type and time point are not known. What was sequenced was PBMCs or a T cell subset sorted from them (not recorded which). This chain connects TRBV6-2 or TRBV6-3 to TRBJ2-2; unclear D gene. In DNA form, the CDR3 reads TGTGCCAGCAGCCCAGATACAGCCACCGGGGAGCTGTTTTTT. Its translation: CASSPDTATGELFF.